The next 10 T cell receptor beta chains were all read from a single sample in a study of preoperative IRX-2 immunotherapy in early breast cancer. The treatment here: preoperative locoregional IRX-2 cytokine immunotherapy. Method: immunoSEQ multiplex PCR; TCRdb's copy keeps in-frame clones and lacks some. Of approximately 96,000 clones in the sample, roughly 85% were seen once. Sequenced material: tumor tissue, taken after IRX-2 immunotherapy. These receptors came from a human donor with breast cancer.

V gene TRBV10-3 combines with J gene TRBJ1-2; a weak D match, TRBD1 (6 bases). This CDR3 spans 16 amino acids. Germline V gives CDR1 ENHRY, CDR2 SYGVKD. V shed 0 bases and J shed 4 bases, with 15 bases lying between them. The CDR3 loop is CAISESGRDTSYGYTF. The CDR3 coding sequence is TGTGCCATCAGTGAGTCGGGGCGGGACACTAGCTATGGCTACACCTTC.

The CDR3: CASRQREGGTEAFF. CDR3 nucleotide sequence: TGCGCCAGCCGCCAACGGGAAGGGGGCACTGAAGCTTTCTTT. The chain carries TRBV5-1 and TRBJ1-1; perhaps TRBD1 as D (6 bases). Germline V gene lookup returns CDR1 SGHRS and CDR2 YFSETQ. The CDR3 contains 14 residues. Trimming removed 7 bases from V and 4 bases from J, with 17 bases in between.

The V and J genes are TRBV7-4 and TRBJ1-1; TRBD1 might be the D (5 bases). Germline V CDR1 and CDR2: SGHVT, SQSDAQ. V dropped 3 bases and J dropped 4 bases, with 12 bases sitting between them. The CDR3 sequence is 14 residues long. The CDR3, as DNA: TGTGCCAGCAGCTTTAAACCAGGGAGCACTGAAGCTTTCTTT. It translates to CASSFKPGSTEAFF.

CDR3 loop: CASSLASGGFLNEQFF. CDR3 in DNA: TGTGCCAGCAGCTTGGCCAGTGGAGGTTTTCTGAATGAGCAGTTCTTC. The rearrangement joins TRBV7-6 to TRBJ2-1; TRBD2 might be the D (5 bases). The CDR3 loop spans 16 amino acids. V was trimmed by 3 bases and J by 7 bases, leaving 19 bases between them. CDR1 and CDR2 from the germline V gene are SGHVS and FNYEAQ.

The chain uses TRBV28 and TRBJ2-1, with D unclear. The CDR3 sequence is 12 residues long. Trimming took 7 bases from V and 4 from J, leaving 8 bases between them. CDR1 MDHEN and CDR2 SYDVKM come from the germline V gene. In DNA form, the CDR3 reads TGTGCCAGCACCTTGGGTTACAATGAGCAGTTCTTC. It yields the protein CASTLGYNEQFF.

The chain is built from TRBV18 and TRBJ1-4; 7 positions match TRBD1. The CDR3 covers 17 residues. CDR1 is KGHSH, CDR2 LQKENI, per germline. The V gene end was trimmed by 2 bases and the J gene end by 0 bases; junction bases not matched to a gene: 6. CDR3 residues: CASSPSRQGSTNEKLFF. Written as DNA, the CDR3 is TGTGCCAGCTCACCATCCCGACAGGGATCAACTAATGAAAAACTGTTTTTT. Full variable domain (remainder filled in from reference TRBV18 and TRBJ1-4): NAGVMQNPRHLVRRRGQEARLRCSPMKGHSHVYWYRQLPEEGLKFMVYLQKENIIDESGMPKERFSAEFPKEGPSILRIQQVVRGDSAAYFCASSPSRQGSTNEKLFFGSGTQLSVL.

This clone was seen only a few times. This chain uses TRBV6-8 with TRBJ2-1; D is unresolved. CDR3 length: 16 amino acids. Trimming shortened V by 7 bases and J by 2 bases, and 18 bases separated the two germline ends. Germline V gives CDR1 MNHGY, CDR2 SAAAGT. In nucleotides, the CDR3 is TGTGCCAGCACCCCCACCCGGGCGGAAACCTACAATGAGCAGTTCTTC. It encodes CASTPTRAETYNEQFF.

The chain is built from TRBV19 and TRBJ1-5; D unresolved. Trimming stripped 5 bases from V and 6 bases from J, with 11 bases between. The CDR3 runs to 13 residues. Looked up from germline, CDR1 is LNHDA and CDR2 is SQIVND (reference sequence). The chain's CDR3 is CASSGGESQPQHF. The CDR3 DNA sequence: TGTGCCAGTAGTGGCGGGGAGAGTCAGCCCCAGCATTTT.

The chain is built from TRBV11-3 and TRBJ2-7, with D possibly being TRBD1 (6 bases). The V gene's germline CDR1 is SGHNT and CDR2 YENEEA. The CDR3 sequence is 15 residues long. V shed 2 bases and J shed 5 bases, with 16 bases lying between them. The CDR3 DNA sequence: TGTGCCAGCAGCTTATCCAGGGGCCCTGGGGACGAGCAGTACTTC. Translating it yields CASSLSRGPGDEQYF.

This chain uses TRBV9 with TRBJ2-7, with D perhaps TRBD1 (6 bases). Germline values: CDR1 SGDLS, CDR2 YYNGEE. The CDR3 length is 14 residues. V lost 5 bases to trimming and J lost 7 bases, with 19 bases between them. The CDR3: CASRRTVVNSEQYF. CDR3 bases: TGTGCCAGCAGGAGGACAGTAGTAAATTCGGAGCAGTACTTC.